These 22 T cell receptor beta chains came from one sample sequenced in a study of regulatory T cells in long-lasting Graves disease. Time point of the sample: newly diagnosed GD, antithyroid drugs for less than 3 months. PBMCs provided the RNA from which the TCR library was made. Sequencing libraries for TCR beta were prepared with iRepertoire HTBI primers and Arm-PCR of CDR3 regions. TCRdb used MiXCR to reprocess the multiplex PCR reads, holding one entry per CDR3 protein. This sample has around 420,000 distinct CDR3 sequences, with around 16% found just once. The same sample was also used in a study of T cells in Graves' hyperthyroidism and ophthalmopathy.

The source was peripheral blood mononuclear cells (PBMCs), collected at new diagnosis, from a patient treated with antithyroid drugs. Source of these receptors: a woman aged 40 to 55 with Graves disease.

This clonotype was counted a few times. The rearrangement joins TRBV7-3 to TRBJ2-1; 10 nucleotides line up with TRBD2. This CDR3 spans 16 amino acids. Germline-derived CDR1 and CDR2 are SGHTA and FQGTGA. J was trimmed by 5 bases and V by 5 bases; bases with no gene match: 9. The CDR3 DNA sequence: TGTGCCAGCAGCCCTGAACCGGGACTAGCGAACAATGAGCAGTTCTTC. Translated, it gives CASSPEPGLANNEQFF. Variable domain in full (rest from reference TRBV7-3 and TRBJ2-1): GAGVSQTPSNKVTEKGKYVELRCDPISGHTALYWYRQSLGQGPEFLIYFQGTGAADDSGLPNDRFFAVRPEGSVSTLKIQRTERGDSAVYLCASSPEPGLANNEQFFGPGTRLTVL.

There are many counts of this clonotype. The genes are TRBV28 and TRBJ2-7; TRBD2 might be the D (5 bases). CDR1 is MDHEN, CDR2 SYDVKM, per germline. V was shortened by 5 bases and J by 0 bases, with 11 bases between the two germline ends. The CDR3 consists of 14 residues. CDR3 sequence: CASSRAESSYEQYF. For the CDR3, the DNA is TGTGCCAGCAGTCGAGCGGAAAGCTCCTACGAGCAGTACTTC.

The V and J genes are TRBV12-3 or TRBV12-4 and TRBJ2-3; 12 bases fit TRBD2. The length of the CDR3 is 17 residues. After removal of 4 bases from V and 5 bases from J, the junction contained 10 bases not matched to a gene. The CDR3 reads CASSYSTSGSFQDTQYF. The CDR3 DNA reads as TGTGCCAGCAGTTACTCGACTAGCGGGAGCTTTCAAGATACGCAGTATTTT.

A word on this clonotype: At one boundary the junction diverges from the germline segment, which might be a read error. The chain joins TRBV5-8 to TRBJ2-7; D unresolved. This CDR3 region has 12 residues. The germline gives CDR1 SGHTS, CDR2 YDEGEE. The CDR3 bases are TGTGCCAGCAGCGGAGACACGTACGATCAGTACTTC. It specifies CASSGDTYDQYF.

V usage is TRBV4-1 and J usage is TRBJ2-7; no clear D gene. CDR3 length equals 14 residues. Germline lookup yields CDR1 MGHRA and CDR2 YSYEKL. The V gene lost 1 base and the J gene lost 1 base, with 8 bases spanning the gap. The CDR3 DNA reads TGCGCCAGCAGCCAAGTTGGCTATTCCTACGAGCAGTACTTC. Residues: CASSQVGYSYEQYF.

This clonotype was picked up many times. The rearrangement uses TRBV12-3 or TRBV12-4 and TRBJ2-2; TRBD2 matches at 10 bases. V lost 3 bases and J lost 1; bases outside the gene matches: 14. The CDR3 runs 20 residues. Here the CDR3 DNA reads TGTGCCAGCAGTTTTGGTCGCAGGGGAGGACTAGCGGTGAACACCGGGGAGCTGTTTTTT. Its translation: CASSFGRRGGLAVNTGELFF.

This clonotype was seen ten or more times. This chain uses TRBV29-1 with TRBJ2-7, with 12 bases matching TRBD2. Germline values: CDR1 SQVTM, CDR2 ANQGSEA. The CDR3 totals 14 residues. V shed 6 bases and J 0 bases; nucleotides not matched to a gene: 3. CDR3 in DNA: TGCAGCGTGGGGACTAGCGGGTACTCCTACGAGCAGTACTTC. Residues: CSVGTSGYSYEQYF.

Details on this clonotype: This sequence may be a read error, since a much larger clone differs from it by one base. This CDR3 is CASTPGHTSSTGTQYF. The CDR3 nucleotides are TGCGCCAGCACCCCCGGGCATACGTCTAGCACAGGTACGCAGTATTTT. The chain links TRBV5-1 to TRBJ2-3, with D perhaps TRBD1 or TRBD2 (5 bases each). From germline, CDR1 is SGHRS and CDR2 YFSETQ. CDR3 length: 16 residues.

This clonotype was counted ten times or more. Written as DNA, the CDR3 is TGCGCCAGCAGCTTGGCCGTGACTAGCGGGAACAATGAGCAGTTCTTC. It encodes CASSLAVTSGNNEQFF. The chain links TRBV5-1 to TRBJ2-1; 11 bases are a match to TRBD2. This CDR3 has 16 amino acids. Germline loops: CDR1 SGHRS, CDR2 YFSETQ. The V gene end was trimmed by 0 bases and the J gene end by 5 bases; junction bases not matched to a gene: 4.

The J gene is TRBJ2-3, the V gene TRBV2; 7 positions match TRBD2. The germline V gene encodes CDR1 SNHLY and CDR2 FYNNEI. CDR3 length equals 14 residues. V shed 7 bases, J shed 4 bases, and the junction held 8 bases outside the gene matches. In nucleotides, the CDR3 is TGTGCCAGCAAGGTGAATGCGGGAGCAGATACGCAGTATTTT. Protein product: CASKVNAGADTQYF.

This clonotype appeared a few times. This may stem from a read error, because a much larger clone lies one nucleotide away. The chain joins TRBV7-2 to TRBJ2-7, with D perhaps TRBD1 (5 bases). Germline lookup yields CDR1 SGHTA and CDR2 FQGNSA. The CDR3 spans 14 residues. Deletions cut 4 bases from V and 4 bases from J, with 14 bases between. The CDR3 protein is CASSSQDNRYEQYF. In DNA form, the CDR3 reads TGTGCCAGCAGCTCCCAGGACAATAGGTACGAGCAGTACTTC.

This clonotype was seen a few times. The chain is built from TRBV19 and TRBJ2-2; TRBD1 aligns across 11 bases. Germline loops: CDR1 LNHDA, CDR2 SQIVND (reference sequence). This CDR3 contains 17 residues. Unmatched junction bases numbered 6, after V lost 1 base and J lost 5 bases. The CDR3 coding sequence is TGTGCCAGTAGTATAGTAGGGACAGGGGGAAGGACCGGGGAGCTGTTTTTT. Its translation is CASSIVGTGGRTGELFF.

The chain carries TRBV27 and TRBJ2-3; TRBD2 aligns across 9 bases. CDR1 and CDR2 from the germline V gene are MNHEY and SMNVEV (reference sequence). The CDR3 runs 16 residues. The V segment lost 3 bases and the J segment 5 bases; nucleotides outside the gene matches: 9. The CDR3 sequence is CASSFTRLAAKDTQYF. The CDR3 DNA sequence: TGTGCCAGCAGTTTTACAAGACTAGCGGCCAAAGATACGCAGTATTTT.

This clonotype was detected a few times. This chain joins TRBV7-3 and TRBJ1-1; no reliable D call. Trimming took off 2 bases at V and 5 bases at J, with 15 bases between the two ends. CDR3 length equals 15 residues. Germline V gene lookup returns CDR1 SGHTA and CDR2 FQGTGA. The CDR3, as DNA: TGTGCCAGCAGCTTAGGTCAAGGGTTTGGGACTGAAGCTTTCTTT. As protein: CASSLGQGFGTEAFF.

This clonotype was counted many times. The rearrangement joins TRBV12-3 or TRBV12-4 to TRBJ2-7, with D perhaps matching TRBD2 (5 bases). The V end lost 6 bases, the J end lost 0 bases, and 15 bases lay between the germline ends. This CDR3 has 15 amino acids. The CDR3 protein is CASSRFSVSSYEQYF. The CDR3 DNA reads TGTGCCAGCAGCCGTTTTAGCGTTAGCTCCTACGAGCAGTACTTC.

This clonotype was seen repeatedly, ten times or more. CDR3 coding DNA: TGTGCCAGCATACGGGAGTCTCACAATGAGCAGTTCTTC. Its protein product is CASIRESHNEQFF. This chain connects TRBV12-3 or TRBV12-4 to TRBJ2-1; TRBD2 is a possible D gene (6 bases). V lost 7 bases and J lost 5, with 12 bases in between. The CDR3 has 13 amino acids.

This clonotype was detected many times. The rearrangement links TRBV24-1 to TRBJ2-7; the D gene could be TRBD1 or TRBD2 (5 bases each). Trimming stripped 5 bases from V and 0 bases from J, with 13 bases between. The germline V gene has CDR1 KGHDR and CDR2 SFDVKD. This CDR3 comprises 15 residues. Here the CDR3 DNA reads TGTGCCACCAGTGGATCGGGGCCGATCTCCTACGAGCAGTACTTC. Translation: CATSGSGPISYEQYF.

V usage is TRBV25-1 and J usage is TRBJ2-1; D is perhaps TRBD2 (6 bases). This CDR3 has 15 amino acids. The germline CDR1 and CDR2 sequences are MGHDK and SYGVNS. The V end lost 2 bases, the J end lost 6 bases, and 14 bases lay between the germline ends. The DNA of the CDR3 is TGTGCCAGCAGTGAAATGGGAAACGGGGGCAATGAGCAGTTCTTC. Translated, it gives CASSEMGNGGNEQFF.

This clonotype was detected a few times. This chain links TRBV11-1 with TRBJ2-1, with a possible D match to TRBD2 (6 bases). From germline, CDR1 is SGHAT and CDR2 FQDESV (reference sequence). V lost 8 bases and J 3 bases, leaving 17 bases between the germline ends. The CDR3 has 15 residues. The CDR3 DNA reads as TGTGCCAGCGGCCGTAGCCCCGGGGGCTACAATGAGCAGTTCTTC. It translates to CASGRSPGGYNEQFF. The full variable domain, rest sourced from reference TRBV11-1 and TRBJ2-1, is EAEVAQSPRYKITEKSQAVAFWCDPISGHATLYWYRQILGQGPELLVQFQDESVVDDSQLPKDRFSAERLKGVDSTLKIQPAELGDSAMYLCASGRSPGGYNEQFFGPGTRLTVL.

This clonotype was observed at least ten times. The rearrangement uses TRBV29-1 and TRBJ1-1, with D perhaps matching TRBD1 (6 bases). CDR1 and CDR2 (germline): SQVTM, ANQGSEA. V lost 3 bases, J lost 5 bases, and 13 bases lay in between. This CDR3 contains 13 residues. The CDR3 nucleotides are TGCAGCGTTGAGAACGGGGGCCGAACTGAAGCTTTCTTT. It translates to CSVENGGRTEAFF.

This clonotype is judged medium-sized. The genes are TRBV12-3 or TRBV12-4 and TRBJ2-5, with a weak D call TRBD1 (5 bases). This CDR3 region has 13 residues. V was clipped by 5 bases and J by 2 bases, with 9 bases between them. The CDR3 nucleotides read TGTGCCAGCAGTACTACAGGTCAAGAGACCCAGTACTTC. Protein product: CASSTTGQETQYF.

J is TRBJ2-5 and V is TRBV7-9; D remains unclear. The CDR3 runs 12 residues. CDR1 is SEHNR and CDR2 is FQNEAQ in the germline V gene (reference sequence). V dropped 4 bases and J dropped 5 bases, with 8 bases sitting between them. The CDR3 DNA sequence: TGTGCCAGCAGCTCAAGGTGGGAGACCCAGTACTTC. Translated: CASSSRWETQYF.